The clone carrying this TCR beta chain was observed many times. Its target is unknown. The record originates from a study of T cell repertoires in cytomegalovirus infection. On the study more broadly: CMV epitopes used comprised recently identified HLA-C-restricted ones and well-studied HLA-B-restricted ones.

MiXCR, applied by TCRdb to the reads, yields one record per CDR3 protein. The sample records some 310,000 distinct CDR3 sequences, around a quarter being singletons. Trimming cost V 8 bases and J 1 base, with 12 bases left between them. This CDR3 spans 14 amino acids. Germline lookup yields CDR1 MDHEN and CDR2 SYDVKM. The V and J genes are TRBV28 and TRBJ2-1; no definite D call. The TCR originated in a human donor in good health (CMV status not recorded). Some clones in this sample may be carry-over from other donors' samples. The sequencing used cultured PBMCs, collected from culture after CMV antigen stimulation. The CDR3 region has the DNA TGTGCCAGCTGCCTGGGTGCATCCTACAATGAGCAGTTCTTC. Translating it yields CASCLGASYNEQFF.